The 18 T cell receptor beta chains given below trace back to one sample, sequenced in a study of T cell responses to AZD1222 COVID-19 vaccine. Clones were sequenced by immunoSEQ multiplex PCR, and TCRdb holds only the in-frame ones, with some missing. The table lists more than 110,000 clones, about 92% of them singletons. The sample in question was peripheral blood, obtained on day 0 of AZD1222 vaccination. These receptors all stem from an adult in good health.

This clone was seen a single time. The V and J genes are TRBV4-2 and TRBJ1-3, with D maybe TRBD1 (5 bases). Between the trimmed V and J ends, which lost 0 bases and 0 bases, there was a span of 15 bases. The CDR3 spans 18 residues. Germline V CDR1 and CDR2: LGHNA, YNFKEQ. This CDR3 reads CASSQDNWTPISGNTIYF. The CDR3 nucleotides read TGTGCCAGCAGCCAAGATAATTGGACACCGATCTCTGGAAACACCATATATTTT.

The chain has TRBV6-4 and TRBJ2-3; 9 bases are a match to TRBD2. The CDR3 length is 16 residues. After removal of 8 bases from V and 7 bases from J, the junction contained 16 bases not matched to a gene. CDR1 is MRHNA and CDR2 is SNTAGT in the germline V gene. CDR3: CASLPLLGLAGNTQYF. The CDR3 DNA sequence: TGTGCCAGCCTTCCCCTCTTAGGGCTAGCGGGGAATACGCAGTATTTT.

The V call is TRBV6-1, the J call TRBJ1-2, with 9 bases that match TRBD1. The junction had 20 bases not matched to a gene; V was cut back by 4 bases and J by 8 bases. The CDR3 is 18 amino acids. Germline lookup yields CDR1 MNHNS and CDR2 SASEGT. For the CDR3, the DNA is TGTGCCAGCAGTGGGCCGTCGGCCCCGGGACAGGGAATCTACGGCTACACCTTC. It translates to CASSGPSAPGQGIYGYTF.

V gene TRBV30 combines with J gene TRBJ2-7; D is possibly TRBD1 (6 bases). This CDR3 has 18 residues. Germline CDR1 and CDR2: GTSNPN and SVGIG (reference sequence). Trimming left V 0 bases short and J 2 bases short, with 23 bases between. CDR3 residues: CAWSVRRRYRASPYEQYF. As DNA, the CDR3 is TGTGCCTGGAGTGTTCGGCGACGGTACAGGGCTTCTCCCTACGAGCAGTACTTC.

The J gene is TRBJ1-6, the V gene TRBV16; the D gene is possibly TRBD1 (5 bases). Germline CDR1 and CDR2: KGHSY and FQNENV. Trimming shortened V by 4 bases and J by 7 bases, and 14 bases separated the two germline ends. The CDR3 loop spans 15 amino acids. The DNA for the CDR3 is TGTGCCAGCAGCCCCCGGGTAGGGACGAATTCACCCCTCCACTTT. It yields the protein CASSPRVGTNSPLHF.

The rearrangement joins TRBV6-1 to TRBJ1-5; D perhaps matches TRBD1 (5 bases). Germline V gene lookup returns CDR1 MNHNS and CDR2 SASEGT. Trimming took off 0 bases at V and 0 bases at J, with 9 bases between the two ends. The CDR3 has 16 residues. The CDR3 is CASSEASGPSNQPQHF. The CDR3 DNA reads TGTGCCAGCAGTGAAGCGTCAGGGCCTAGCAATCAGCCCCAGCATTTT.

The chain combines TRBV7-9 with TRBJ2-7; 7 bases map to TRBD2. The CDR3 has 17 amino acids. Germline loops: CDR1 SEHNR, CDR2 FQNEAQ (reference sequence). The V and J ends lost 0 bases and 3 bases, in that order; junction bases with no gene match: 11. The CDR3: CASSLASSTGGIYEQYF. CDR3 nucleotides: TGTGCCAGCAGCTTAGCGTCCAGCACCGGGGGGATCTACGAGCAGTACTTC.

The V gene is TRBV28, the J gene TRBJ1-2; D call uncertain. Per germline, CDR1 MDHEN and CDR2 SYDVKM. V gave up 8 bases and J gave up 3 bases, with 13 bases separating them. The length of the CDR3 is 13 residues. CDR3 DNA: TGTGCCAGCGAAACGCAACGGGACTATGGCTACACCTTC. Its translation is CASETQRDYGYTF.

V and J are TRBV5-6 and TRBJ2-7; a possible D gene is TRBD2 (7 bases). Germline assignment: CDR1 SGHDT and CDR2 YYEEEE. This CDR3 has 16 amino acids. Trimming took 3 bases from V and 0 from J, leaving 16 bases between them. CDR3 region: CASSWGGGQSSYEQYF. The CDR3 nucleotides read TGTGCCAGCAGCTGGGGCGGGGGCCAGTCCTCCTACGAGCAGTACTTC.

This clone turned up a few times. This rearrangement joins TRBV25-1 to TRBJ2-5, with a possible D match to TRBD2 (6 bases). Trimming took 5 bases from V and 1 from J, leaving 20 bases between them. CDR1 and CDR2 from the germline V gene are MGHDK and SYGVNS. The CDR3 contains 17 residues. The CDR3 DNA sequence: TGTGCCAGCAGTAAAAATGGGGACTCGGACACCCAAGAGACCCAGTACTTC. Amino acids: CASSKNGDSDTQETQYF.

This chain connects TRBV3-1 (or the pseudogene TRBV3-2) to TRBJ2-1; 8 positions agree with TRBD2. V dropped 1 base and J dropped 9; count of bases not matched to a gene: 8. This CDR3 region has 15 residues. Germline V gene lookup returns CDR1 LGHDT and CDR2 YNNKEL (reference sequence). As DNA, the CDR3 is TGTGCCAGCAGCCAAGGAGCGGGGGCCCTCGTTGAGCAGTTCTTC. Its protein is CASSQGAGALVEQFF.

This clone has only one observation. The CDR3 sequence is CASSYTPGDTGELFF. CDR3 in DNA: TGTGCCAGCAGTTACACCCCGGGCGACACCGGGGAGCTGTTTTTT. The chain has TRBV6-5 and TRBJ2-2; no clear D. The CDR3 has 15 amino acids. The V gene's germline CDR1 is MNHEY and CDR2 SVGAGI. V lost 2 bases and J lost 3, with 10 bases in between.

The rearrangement uses TRBV27 and TRBJ1-4, with a weak D call TRBD1 (6 bases). Deletions cut 7 bases from V and 3 bases from J, with 15 bases between. The CDR3 is 15 residues long. Looked up from germline, CDR1 is MNHEY and CDR2 is SMNVEV (reference sequence). The CDR3 nucleotides read TGTGCCAGCACCCAAGGGGGTTACCCTAATGAAAAACTGTTTTTT. Its translation: CASTQGGYPNEKLFF.

V and J are TRBV19 and TRBJ1-1; D is uncertain. This CDR3 has 14 amino acids. CDR1 and CDR2 (germline): LNHDA, SQIVND (reference sequence). V lost 3 bases to trimming and J lost 2 bases, with 10 bases between them. The CDR3: CASSMVTINTEAFF. CDR3 bases: TGTGCCAGTAGTATGGTGACAATCAACACTGAAGCTTTCTTT.

This clone has a single count. The chain links TRBV18 to TRBJ1-1; the match to TRBD1 covers 7 bases. CDR1 KGHSH and CDR2 LQKENI come from the germline V gene. Trimming cost V 1 base and J 2 bases; bases outside gene matches: 1. This CDR3 region has 14 residues. CDR3 residues: CASSPQGANTEAFF. The CDR3 DNA reads as TGTGCCAGCTCACCACAGGGGGCTAACACTGAAGCTTTCTTT.

The rearrangement joins TRBV5-1 to TRBJ1-3; tentative D call: TRBD1 (6 bases). Germline V lookup: CDR1 SGHRS, CDR2 YFSETQ. This CDR3 contains 16 residues. The V end lost 5 bases, the J end lost 0 bases, and 15 bases lay between the germline ends. The CDR3 reads CASSSQQGSSGNTIYF. Written as DNA, the CDR3 is TGCGCCAGCAGTTCACAACAGGGATCCTCTGGAAACACCATATATTTT. Supplemented by reference TRBV5-1 and TRBJ1-3, the full variable domain reads KAGVTQTPRYLIKTRGQQVTLSCSPISGHRSVSWYQQTPGQGLQFLFEYFSETQRNKGNFPGRFSGRQFSNSRSEMNVSTLELGDSALYLCASSSQQGSSGNTIYFGEGSWLTVV.

The rearrangement uses TRBV3-1 (or the pseudogene TRBV3-2) and TRBJ1-5; possibly TRBD1 for D (5 bases). V lost 1 base to trimming and J lost 8 bases, with 12 bases between them. The CDR3 covers 14 residues. From germline, CDR1 is LGHDT and CDR2 YNNKEL (reference sequence). CDR3 DNA: TGTGCCAGCAGCCAAGTAATAGGGACGGAGCCCCAGCATTTT. Translated: CASSQVIGTEPQHF.

This clone was detected only a few times. The gene calls are TRBV6-2 or TRBV6-3 and TRBJ2-2; 10 bases fit TRBD1. Germline lookup yields CDR1 MNHEY and CDR2 SVGEGT. V shed 5 bases and J 3 bases; nucleotides not matched to a gene: 0. This CDR3 comprises 14 residues. For the CDR3, the DNA is TGTGCCAGCAGTGGACAGGGGGACACCGGGGAGCTGTTTTTT. It specifies CASSGQGDTGELFF.